The T cell receptor (beta chain) under discussion was sequenced for a study of T cell repertoires in cytomegalovirus infection (dated by TCRdb to the late 2010s). Study-wide context: Donor HLA type was relevant to the analysis, because carriage of CMV infection together with the matching HLA type was indicated by public TCR beta signatures.

The paper as a whole reports these results and caveats: The ex vivo response was dominated by HLA-C-restricted CMV-specific TCR beta clonotypes, which also provided the single most frequent clonotype in two of eight donors. Cumulative frequency of public TCR beta family members discriminated carriers of CMV infection plus the relevant HLA type in this cohort and an independent approximately 350-donor cohort.

The CDR3 spans 15 residues, from the cysteine through the phenylalanine. Here the CDR3 DNA is all that survives: 45 bases in frame from base 1. V is shortened by 2 bases, J by 5 bases, and the region joining them spans 14 bases. This clonotype was seen ten or more times. This receptor's antigen is unknown. No base-level quality is on record; no much larger clone is a single base apart. The sequencing machine was an Illumina HiSeq 1500. Starting from the raw public reads, TCRdb applied fastp trimming at Q25, assembled clones with MiXCR and retained in-frame beta chains. All rows with the same CDR3 protein become a single entry with the most common DNA and genes. This sample gives around 180,000 distinct CDR3 sequences in total; approximately 19% of them show up just once. Together, the top ten hold about 3% of the sample.

The rearrangement joined TRBV12-3 or TRBV12-4 to TRBJ2-3; a tentative D match to TRBD1 spans 6 bases. The TCR was taken from a human donor in good health (CMV status not recorded). Some clones in this sample may be carry-over from other donors' samples. The sequenced sample consisted of PBMCs. The nucleotide sequence reads as follows: TGTGCCAGCAGTTTAATGCCAGGGGTGGGAGATACGCAGTATTTT. It encodes CASSLMPGVGDTQYF.